These 21 T cell receptor beta chains were sequenced from one sample in a study of neurological immune-mediated disorders. TCRdb fed the 5' RACE reads into MiXCR, producing one record per CDR3 protein. Of 70,000 or so distinct CDR3 sequences detected, around 5.2% appear once; the ten largest clones hold 2.8%. The sample consisted of PBMCs. All receptors come from a woman aged 25 to 39 with multiple sclerosis.

Many counts were recorded for this clonotype. The chain links TRBV5-1 to TRBJ2-1; no clear D. The CDR3 runs 12 residues. The germline V gene encodes CDR1 SGHRS and CDR2 YFSETQ. V gave up 3 bases and J gave up 4 bases, with 5 bases separating them. CDR3 region: CASSSDYNEQFF. CDR3 in DNA: TGCGCCAGCAGCTCGGATTACAATGAGCAGTTCTTC.

This clonotype was recorded many times. The chain has TRBV10-3 and TRBJ1-5, with D unresolved. The CDR3 consists of 14 residues. The V end was cut by 3 bases, the J end by 6 bases, with 12 bases between. Germline-derived CDR1 and CDR2 are ENHRY and SYGVKD. The CDR3 bases are TGTGCCATCAGTGAAATCAGCGGAGGTCAGCCCCAGCATTTT. Protein sequence: CAISEISGGQPQHF.

This clonotype was picked up many times. The V and J genes are TRBV20-1 and TRBJ2-7; the D is unclear. The V end lost 5 bases, the J end lost 2 bases, and 16 bases lay between the germline ends. Germline loops: CDR1 DFQATT, CDR2 SNEGSKA (reference sequence). The CDR3 length is 14 residues. The CDR3 DNA reads TGCAGTGCTCAAAGAGGAGACTTGGCCTACGAGCAGTACTTC. It codes for CSAQRGDLAYEQYF.

This clonotype was seen a handful of times. The V gene is TRBV9, the J gene TRBJ1-1, with a tentative D call TRBD1 (5 bases). CDR3 length equals 17 residues. Germline values: CDR1 SGDLS, CDR2 YYNGEE. V shed 2 bases and J shed 3 bases, with 20 bases lying between them. In DNA form, the CDR3 reads TGTGCCAGCAGCGTGGGTCCCGGGGCGGGGGGGTACACTGAAGCTTTCTTT. This gives the protein CASSVGPGAGGYTEAFF. The whole variable domain, filled in from reference TRBV9 and TRBJ1-1, reads DSGVTQTPKHLITATGQRVTLRCSPRSGDLSVYWYQQSLDQGLQFLIQYYNGEERAKGNILERFSAQQFPDLHSELNLSSLELGDSALYFCASSVGPGAGGYTEAFFGQGTRLTVV.

This clonotype has a count of ten or more. The rearrangement joins TRBV3-1 to TRBJ1-2; TRBD1 matches at 8 bases. V trimming: 5 bases; J trimming: 6 bases; junction bases outside the gene matches: 11. The CDR3 runs 15 residues. Germline assignment: CDR1 LGHDT and CDR2 YNNKEL (reference sequence). The CDR3 region is CASSFTGTGSDGYTF. In DNA form, the CDR3 reads TGTGCCAGCAGCTTTACCGGGACAGGCTCCGATGGCTACACCTTC.

This clonotype was found many times. The V call is TRBV6-5, the J call TRBJ2-4; D possibly matches TRBD1 or TRBD2 (5 bases each). Germline values: CDR1 MNHEY, CDR2 SVGAGI. The CDR3 covers 17 residues. V was cut by 4 bases and J by 6 bases, with 22 bases left in between. The CDR3 DNA reads TGTGCCAGCAGTTCCTCATGGGACCCCCTTATGGGAAACATTCAGTACTTC. Its translation: CASSSSWDPLMGNIQYF.

Worth noting for this clonotype: This clone may be a read error of a much larger clone one base away. The chain has TRBV12-3 or TRBV12-4 and TRBJ1-2; D gene unclear. The length of the CDR3 is 10 residues. DNA of the CDR3: TGTGCCAGAAGTTTATCTGGCTACACCTTC. Its protein product is CARSLSGYTF.

At least ten counts were recorded for this clonotype. The chain combines TRBV20-1 with TRBJ1-1, with D uncertain. Deletions cut 6 bases from V and 1 base from J, with 15 bases between. There are 14 residues in the CDR3. CDR1 and CDR2 from the germline V gene are DFQATT and SNEGSKA (reference sequence). This CDR3 reads CSAKGGGPNTEAFF. CDR3 bases: TGCAGTGCCAAAGGCGGAGGGCCGAACACTGAAGCTTTCTTT.

This clonotype has at least ten counts. V and J are TRBV9 and TRBJ1-1, with no clear D. This CDR3 region has 14 residues. Germline CDR1 is SGDLS and CDR2 is YYNGEE. Trimming pared 4 bases from V and 5 bases from J, leaving 15 bases between. CDR3: CASSPGIGPTEAFF. The CDR3 DNA is TGTGCCAGCAGCCCAGGAATAGGGCCGACTGAAGCTTTCTTT.

This clonotype was detected ten times or more. The chain is built from TRBV9 and TRBJ1-1; 8 bases match TRBD1. The CDR3 consists of 15 residues. Trimming took 4 bases from V and 6 from J; bases not matched to a gene: 11. CDR1 is SGDLS, CDR2 YYNGEE, per germline. The CDR3 spells CASSFFPTGDSEAFF. The CDR3 DNA is TGTGCCAGCAGCTTCTTCCCGACAGGGGACTCTGAAGCTTTCTTT.

This clonotype was counted at least ten times. The V call is TRBV7-2, the J call TRBJ2-1, with D possibly matching TRBD2 (5 bases). The CDR3 consists of 16 residues. Germline lookup yields CDR1 SGHTA and CDR2 FQGNSA. V shed 1 base and J shed 4 bases, with 14 bases lying between them. CDR3 residues: CASSLGNRGLYNEQFF. DNA for the CDR3: TGTGCCAGCAGCTTAGGTAATCGGGGTCTTTACAATGAGCAGTTCTTC. Full variable domain (remainder filled in from reference TRBV7-2 and TRBJ2-1): GAGVSQSPSNKVTEKGKDVELRCDPISGHTALYWYRQSLGQGLEFLIYFQGNSAPDKSGLPSDRFSAERTGGSVSTLTIQRTQQEDSAVYLCASSLGNRGLYNEQFFGPGTRLTVL.

This clonotype came up many times. V usage is TRBV5-1 and J usage is TRBJ2-1, with 12 bases fitting TRBD2. The J segment lost 4 bases and the V segment lost 4 bases, leaving 3 bases of the junction unmatched. Germline V CDR1 and CDR2: SGHRS, YFSETQ. The CDR3 runs 15 residues. CDR3 in amino acids: CASSPSGGAYNEQFF. The CDR3 bases are TGCGCCAGCAGCCCTAGCGGGGGGGCGTACAATGAGCAGTTCTTC.

This clonotype was recorded at least ten times. CDR3 nucleotides: TGTGCCAGCAGTGCCCGGTCGACAGGGGAGGCTAACTATGGCTACACCTTC. Its protein product is CASSARSTGEANYGYTF. The V call is TRBV6-5, the J call TRBJ1-2; 8 positions match TRBD1. The CDR3 spans 17 residues. Germline V gene sequence: CDR1 MNHEY, CDR2 SVGAGI. The J segment lost 0 bases and the V segment lost 5 bases, leaving 11 bases of the junction unmatched.

This clonotype was picked up many times. This chain connects TRBV5-1 to TRBJ2-2; tentative D call: TRBD2 (6 bases). This CDR3 spans 16 amino acids. Trimming pared 8 bases from V and 5 bases from J, leaving 22 bases between. Germline lookup yields CDR1 SGHRS and CDR2 YFSETQ. CDR3 sequence: CASKKDGLGGTGELFF. The CDR3 DNA reads as TGCGCCAGTAAAAAAGACGGACTGGGGGGTACCGGGGAGCTGTTTTTT.

This rearrangement joins TRBV6-6 to TRBJ2-5; D ambiguous. CDR1 and CDR2 (germline): MNHNY, SVGAGI (reference sequence). V lost 2 bases and J 4 bases, leaving 11 bases between the germline ends. The CDR3 spans 14 residues. This CDR3 reads CASSYQTPPETQYF. Here the CDR3 DNA reads TGTGCCAGCAGTTACCAAACACCCCCAGAGACCCAGTACTTC.

Ten or more counts support this clonotype. This chain joins TRBV5-1 and TRBJ2-5; no clear D. V was shortened by 0 bases and J by 0 bases, with 9 bases between the two germline ends. CDR1 and CDR2 (germline): SGHRS, YFSETQ. The CDR3 is made up of 15 amino acids. The CDR3 here is CASSLGARHQETQYF. The CDR3 region has the DNA TGCGCCAGCAGCTTGGGCGCCCGGCACCAAGAGACCCAGTACTTC.

This clonotype was counted many times. The chain couples TRBV7-9 to TRBJ2-3; unclear D gene. The CDR3 consists of 12 residues. Looked up from germline, CDR1 is SEHNR and CDR2 is FQNEAQ (reference sequence). The V and J ends lost 5 bases and 3 bases respectively, with 6 bases between them. The CDR3 here is CASSPKTDTQYF. The DNA for the CDR3 is TGTGCCAGCAGCCCCAAGACAGATACGCAGTATTTT.

With regard to this clonotype: Relative to the germline gene, one junction end is altered; a read error may explain this. The V call is TRBV20-1, the J call TRBJ1-4; maybe TRBD1 (5 bases). Per germline, CDR1 DFQATT and CDR2 SNEGSKA (reference sequence). The CDR3 contains 15 residues. The CDR3 DNA reads as TGCAGTGCTGGGGACCCCAAAGGAACTAATGACAAACTGTTTTTT. Its translation: CSAGDPKGTNDKLFF.

This clonotype showed up many times. This rearrangement joins TRBV20-1 to TRBJ1-4; no clear D gene. The CDR3 consists of 12 residues. From germline, CDR1 is DFQATT and CDR2 SNEGSKA (reference sequence). The CDR3 spells CSTTRANEKLFF. The CDR3 DNA is TGCAGCACAACCCGGGCGAATGAAAAACTGTTTTTT.

The sample holds a few counts of this clonotype. The chain has TRBV7-8 and TRBJ2-3; TRBD1 is a possible D gene (6 bases). Germline V gives CDR1 SGHVS, CDR2 FQNEAQ. The V and J ends lost 8 bases and 0 bases respectively, with 12 bases between them. This CDR3 region has 14 residues. The DNA for the CDR3 is TGTGCCAGCCGAGTGGGGGCTAGCACAGATACGCAGTATTTT. This encodes CASRVGASTDTQYF.

CDR3 sequence reads: CASRNRTGGELFF. The DNA of the CDR3 is TGTGCCAGCAGAAACAGGACGGGCGGGGAGCTGTTTTTT. The rearrangement links TRBV14 to TRBJ2-2; TRBD1 might be the D (5 bases). The CDR3 has 13 amino acids. Trimming removed 6 bases from V and 7 bases from J, with 12 bases in between. The germline gives CDR1 SGHDN, CDR2 FVKESK.